The next 32 T cell receptor beta chains were all read from a single sample in a study of identical twins. TCRdb recomputed calls from the 5' RACE reads with MiXCR, one row per CDR3 protein. This table has a few hundred thousand distinct CDR3 sequences, roughly an eighth appearing once. The same sample was also used in a study of yellow fever vaccine responses in identical twins.

Material for sequencing was CD8+ T cells sorted from blood. The receptor source for this set is a woman between 18 and 29 years old in good health.

The sample holds a few counts of this clonotype. The chain uses TRBV5-6 and TRBJ2-7; TRBD1 matches 11 bases. Trimming removed 3 bases from V and 6 bases from J; junction bases left unmatched: 5. Looked up from germline, CDR1 is SGHDT and CDR2 is YYEEEE. This CDR3 comprises 14 residues. CDR3 DNA: TGTGCCAGCAGCTCCGGGACAGGGGGTTTCGAGCAGTACGTC. Amino acids: CASSSGTGGFEQYV.

At least ten counts were recorded for this clonotype. The chain is built from TRBV12-3 or TRBV12-4 and TRBJ2-7; TRBD2 matches at 7 bases. The CDR3 covers 11 residues. V shed 6 bases and J 5 bases; nucleotides not matched to a gene: 1. CDR3 region: CASRGGNEQYF. The DNA for the CDR3 is TGTGCCAGCAGGGGGGGGAACGAGCAGTACTTC.

The chain is built from TRBV12-3 or TRBV12-4 and TRBJ2-1, with 9 positions matching TRBD1. The length of the CDR3 is 14 residues. J lost 7 bases, V lost 4 bases, and 5 bases had no gene match. The CDR3 is CASSSGQGMNEQFF. CDR3 bases: TGTGCCAGCAGTTCGGGACAGGGAATGAATGAGCAGTTCTTC.

The rearrangement uses TRBV2 and TRBJ1-1; D is unresolved. CDR3 length: 14 residues. Trimming removed 6 bases from V and 4 bases from J, with 15 bases in between. Germline CDR1 SNHLY, CDR2 FYNNEI. This chain's CDR3 is CASRDDSAVTEAFF. The CDR3 DNA follows: TGTGCCAGCAGGGACGACTCGGCGGTCACTGAAGCTTTCTTT.

This sequence joins TRBV2 and TRBJ2-7, with no clear D. Germline-derived CDR1 and CDR2 are SNHLY and FYNNEI. The CDR3 sequence is 13 residues long. V was pared by 5 bases and J by 6 bases, with 14 bases between. CDR3 bases: TGTGCCAGCAGTCCCGACGGATCCCCCGAGCAGTACTTC. It codes for CASSPDGSPEQYF.

The chain combines TRBV7-6 with TRBJ1-5; D is perhaps TRBD1 (5 bases). The germline V gene has CDR1 SGHVS and CDR2 FNYEAQ. CDR3 size: 14 residues. V was cut by 5 bases and J by 5 bases, with 13 bases left in between. CDR3 sequence: CASSLGGGHQPQHF. The CDR3 DNA is TGTGCCAGCAGCCTGGGGGGGGGTCATCAGCCCCAGCATTTT.

This clonotype was seen a few times. V is TRBV9 and J is TRBJ1-2; 8 bases are a match to TRBD1. Germline V lookup: CDR1 SGDLS, CDR2 YYNGEE. Losses at the gene ends were 1 base for V and 5 bases for J; bases not matched to a gene: 10. CDR3 length: 16 amino acids. CDR3 sequence (DNA): TGTGCCAGCAGCGTACCCGACGGCAGGGGGCTTTATGGCTACACCTTC. This gives the protein CASSVPDGRGLYGYTF.

This clonotype was observed a handful of times. J is TRBJ1-5 and V is TRBV10-2; 9 nucleotides align to TRBD1. This CDR3 region has 15 residues. After removal of 5 bases from V and 7 bases from J, the junction contained 9 bases not matched to a gene. Germline loops: CDR1 WSHSY, CDR2 SAAADI. The CDR3 bases are TGCGCCAGCAGTCCCTTACAGGGGGCACAGCAGCCCCAGCATTTT. This codes for CASSPLQGAQQPQHF.

This clonotype has just a few counts. This chain links TRBV6-1 with TRBJ1-1, with TRBD1 matching over 8 bases. The CDR3 loop spans 16 amino acids. CDR1 and CDR2 from the germline V gene are MNHNS and SASEGT. V lost 8 bases to trimming and J lost 1 base; unmatched junction nucleotides: 12. The chain's CDR3 is CASGTGGDLPNTEAFF. The CDR3 bases are TGTGCCAGCGGAACAGGGGGAGATTTACCGAACACTGAAGCTTTCTTT.

The chain recombines TRBV12-3 or TRBV12-4 with TRBJ1-6; TRBD1 matches at 7 bases. CDR3 length: 11 residues. V was clipped by 10 bases and J by 14 bases; unmatched bases: 8. In nucleotides, the CDR3 is TGTGCCATCCAGACAGGGACCACCCTCCACTTT. Its protein product is CAIQTGTTLHF.

This clonotype has just a few counts. The V call is TRBV5-1, the J call TRBJ2-3; D may correspond to TRBD1 or TRBD2 (5 bases each). This CDR3 comprises 18 residues. The V gene lost 0 bases and the J gene lost 0 bases, with 17 bases spanning the gap. The germline CDR1 and CDR2 sequences are SGHRS and YFSETQ. CDR3 amino acids: CASSLDVREWGSTDTQYF. In DNA form, the CDR3 reads TGCGCCAGCAGCTTGGACGTCCGGGAATGGGGGAGCACAGATACGCAGTATTTT.

CDR3 nucleotides: TGTGCCAGCAGCTTAGTTACCCTTGAAGATACGCAGTATTTT. Translated: CASSLVTLEDTQYF. The V and J genes are TRBV11-3 and TRBJ2-3; D is ambiguous. Germline assignment: CDR1 SGHNT and CDR2 YENEEA. V was trimmed by 1 base and J by 5 bases, leaving 10 bases between them. This CDR3 comprises 14 residues. The full variable domain, completed using reference TRBV11-3 and TRBJ2-3, is EAGVVQSPRYKIIEKKQPVAFWCNPISGHNTLYWYLQNLGQGPELLIRYENEEAVDDSQLPKDRFSAERLKGVDSTLKIQPAELGDSAVYLCASSLVTLEDTQYFGPGTRLTVL.

The chain links TRBV20-1 to TRBJ1-4; maybe TRBD1 (5 bases). Germline CDR1 DFQATT, CDR2 SNEGSKA (reference sequence). The CDR3 loop spans 13 amino acids. With 0 bases removed from V and 8 bases from J, the gap between germline ends came to 10 bases. CDR3 region: CSAREGDWEKLFF. The CDR3 DNA is TGCAGTGCTAGAGAGGGGGATTGGGAAAAACTGTTTTTT.

The chain links TRBV11-2 to TRBJ1-2; D not certain. With 4 bases removed from V and 4 bases from J, the gap between germline ends came to 10 bases. The CDR3 is 13 amino acids. The V gene's germline CDR1 is SGHAT and CDR2 FQNNGV. The CDR3 here is CASSWRASYGYTF. The CDR3 bases are TGTGCCAGCAGCTGGCGGGCCAGCTATGGCTACACCTTC.

This clonotype was seen a handful of times. This chain connects TRBV5-1 to TRBJ1-6; TRBD1 matches at 7 bases. In germline, CDR1 is SGHRS, CDR2 YFSETQ. This CDR3 comprises 16 residues. V was pared by 0 bases and J by 5 bases, with 5 bases of the junction left unmatched. CDR3 in amino acids: CASSLGTGDDNSPLHF. CDR3 DNA: TGCGCCAGCAGCTTGGGGACAGGCGACGATAATTCACCCCTCCACTTT.

The chain carries TRBV12-3 or TRBV12-4 and TRBJ1-1, with TRBD1 matching 9 bases. With 1 base clipped from V and 7 bases from J, the junction kept 4 bases outside the gene matches. The CDR3 loop spans 14 amino acids. The CDR3 coding sequence is TGTGCCAGCAGTTTAGTGACAGGGGGAGGTGAAGCTTTCTTT. This gives the protein CASSLVTGGGEAFF.

Only a few counts were recorded for this clonotype. The chain combines TRBV11-2 with TRBJ2-1, with 10 bases identical to TRBD2. With 0 bases clipped from V and 7 bases from J, the junction kept 15 bases outside the gene matches. Germline V gives CDR1 SGHAT, CDR2 FQNNGV. The CDR3 extends over 19 amino acids. DNA for the CDR3: TGTGCCAGCAGCTTAGATCCCTACCCTAGCGGGAGAATTGATAATGAGCAGTTCTTC. Protein sequence: CASSLDPYPSGRIDNEQFF.

Only a few counts were recorded for this clonotype. The J gene is TRBJ1-1, the V gene TRBV7-2; possibly TRBD1 for D (5 bases). The CDR3 spans 14 residues. The germline CDR1 and CDR2 sequences are SGHTA and FQGNSA. V lost 5 bases and J lost 5, with 15 bases in between. The CDR3 is CASSPGAGRTEAFF. The CDR3 bases are TGTGCCAGCAGCCCTGGTGCGGGACGGACTGAAGCTTTCTTT.

The V call is TRBV28, the J call TRBJ1-1; the D gene is possibly TRBD1 (5 bases). The ends were cut back, 6 bases at V and 1 base at J, with 12 bases in the middle. This CDR3 is built from 14 residues. Germline V gives CDR1 MDHEN, CDR2 SYDVKM. The CDR3 DNA is TGTGCCAGCAGGGGGGAACAGTGGAACACTGAAGCTTTCTTT. It encodes CASRGEQWNTEAFF. The complete variable domain, with remaining parts taken from reference TRBV28 and TRBJ1-1, reads DVKVTQSSRYLVKRTGEKVFLECVQDMDHENMFWYRQDPGLGLRLIYFSYDVKMKEKGDIPEGYSVSREKKERFSLILESASTNQTSMYLCASRGEQWNTEAFFGQGTRLTVV.

This clonotype is labeled medium-sized. This chain connects TRBV20-1 to TRBJ2-2; D is unclear. Germline V gene lookup returns CDR1 DFQATT and CDR2 SNEGSKA (reference sequence). The CDR3 is 10 residues long. The CDR3 is CPVGTGELFF. DNA for the CDR3: TGCCCAGTAGGCACCGGGGAGCTGTTTTTT.

The J gene is TRBJ2-1, the V gene TRBV20-1; 10 positions agree with TRBD2. The ends lost 5 bases at V and 6 bases at J; junction bases unmatched: 7. The CDR3 consists of 14 residues. Germline-derived CDR1 and CDR2 are DFQATT and SNEGSKA (reference sequence). In nucleotides, the CDR3 is TGCAGTGCTGTCCCGGGACTAGCGCCCAATGAGCAGTTCTTC. It encodes CSAVPGLAPNEQFF.

This clonotype showed up many times. V and J are TRBV4-2 and TRBJ2-7, with 9 bases lining up with TRBD1. The J segment lost 4 bases and the V segment lost 4 bases, leaving 14 bases of the junction unmatched. Germline V gives CDR1 LGHNA, CDR2 YNFKEQ. CDR3 length equals 17 residues. The CDR3 sequence is CASSPGTPGQGGYEQYF. The CDR3 DNA is TGTGCCAGCAGCCCAGGTACCCCGGGACAGGGAGGTTACGAGCAGTACTTC.

This clonotype occurred a few times. The chain uses TRBV7-9 and TRBJ1-1, with D unresolved. From germline, CDR1 is SEHNR and CDR2 FQNEAQ (reference sequence). V dropped 2 bases and J dropped 1 base, with 14 bases sitting between them. CDR3 size: 16 residues. The CDR3 bases are TGTGCCAGCAGCTTAATCCCATTTTACACGAACACTGAAGCTTTCTTT. Residues: CASSLIPFYTNTEAFF.

This clonotype was counted a few times. This chain uses TRBV28 with TRBJ2-1; 8 bases fit TRBD2. There are 14 residues in the CDR3. CDR1 is MDHEN and CDR2 is SYDVKM in the germline V gene. The J segment lost 8 bases and the V segment lost 5 bases, leaving 8 bases of the junction unmatched. CDR3 sequence (DNA): TGTGCCAGCAGTCGGGAGGGGACCTTGGATGAGCAGTTCTTC. Its protein is CASSREGTLDEQFF.

This clonotype has more than one count but fewer than ten. V usage is TRBV28 and J usage is TRBJ1-1; 7 positions agree with TRBD1. Germline CDR1 MDHEN, CDR2 SYDVKM. There are 15 residues in the CDR3. V lost 5 bases to trimming and J lost 1 base; unmatched junction nucleotides: 7. CDR3 protein: CASSIAGTANTEAFF. The CDR3 DNA sequence: TGTGCCAGCAGTATTGCCGGGACAGCGAACACTGAAGCTTTCTTT.

This clonotype was recorded a few times. The V gene is TRBV10-3, the J gene TRBJ2-7; 7 bases align to TRBD1. The CDR3 covers 15 residues. V dropped 3 bases and J dropped 2; count of bases not matched to a gene: 7. Germline V gene lookup returns CDR1 ENHRY and CDR2 SYGVKD. The CDR3: CAISDQQGPTYEQYF. The CDR3 bases are TGTGCCATCAGTGATCAACAGGGGCCAACCTACGAGCAGTACTTC.

The chain combines TRBV5-1 with TRBJ2-5; D may correspond to TRBD1 or TRBD2 (6 bases each). The CDR3 sequence is 16 residues long. V was clipped by 4 bases and J by 2 bases, with 18 bases between them. Germline CDR1 SGHRS, CDR2 YFSETQ. The CDR3 here is CASSTWGATGQETQYF. CDR3 nucleotide sequence: TGCGCCAGCAGCACGTGGGGGGCGACAGGACAAGAGACCCAGTACTTC.

V and J are TRBV7-3 and TRBJ2-2; the match to TRBD2 covers 8 bases. The CDR3 totals 16 residues. Germline lookup yields CDR1 SGHTA and CDR2 FQGTGA. The ends lost 2 bases at V and 4 bases at J; junction bases unmatched: 6. The CDR3 nucleotides are TGTGCCAGCAGCTTAGGACTAGCCGCTGGCACCGGGGAGCTGTTTTTT. It encodes CASSLGLAAGTGELFF.

V and J are TRBV7-6 and TRBJ2-4, with TRBD1 matching over 7 bases. Germline CDR1 and CDR2: SGHVS and FNYEAQ. V gave up 3 bases and J gave up 0 bases; unmatched junction bases: 14. CDR3 length: 19 residues. CDR3 DNA sequence: TGTGCCAGCAGCTTGCTTGACAGGGTTGCCGACCTAGCCAAAAACATTCAGTACTTC. This sequence encodes CASSLLDRVADLAKNIQYF.

V is TRBV7-9 and J is TRBJ2-2; 8 bases are shared with TRBD2. The V segment lost 5 bases and the J segment 0 bases; nucleotides outside the gene matches: 5. Per germline, CDR1 SEHNR and CDR2 FQNEAQ (reference sequence). CDR3 size: 16 residues. This CDR3 reads CASSPREGANTGELFF. CDR3 nucleotides: TGTGCCAGCAGCCCCCGGGAGGGGGCGAACACCGGGGAGCTGTTTTTT.

The chain joins TRBV25-1 to TRBJ2-3, with D maybe TRBD2 (6 bases). The V end was cut by 0 bases, the J end by 8 bases, with 15 bases between. Germline V CDR1 and CDR2: MGHDK, SYGVNS. The CDR3 covers 15 residues. CDR3 bases: TGTGCCAGCAGTGAATATTCCCCGGGACTGAGTACGCAGTATTTT. This encodes CASSEYSPGLSTQYF.

This clonotype was detected only a few times. The chain employs TRBV24-1 and TRBJ2-2; 9 nucleotides match TRBD2. CDR1 and CDR2 from the germline V gene are KGHDR and SFDVKD. V trimming: 5 bases; J trimming: 5 bases; junction bases outside the gene matches: 5. The CDR3 runs to 15 residues. CDR3 nucleotide sequence: TGTGCCACCAGTGTGGCGGGAGGGGAAACCGGGGAGCTGTTTTTT. It encodes CATSVAGGETGELFF.